The 8 T cell receptor delta chains in this list originate from one sample, sequenced in a study of gamma-delta T cells after stem cell transplantation. TCRdb processed the RT-PCR reads again with the CATT caller. The data show 15,000 to 19,000 delta-chain clones, approximately 8.8% seen once. Sequenced sample: gamma-delta T cells. The source is a human donor. It is not recorded whose cells these are; they may come from a transplant donor.

Notes on this clone: With only one base between it and a far larger clone, this is likely a read error. This CDR3 is also generated by other DNA sequences in the sample. This CDR3 is CACDDVMMGDKSSPDKLIF. DNA of the CDR3: TGTGCCTGTGACGACGTGATGATGGGGGATAAGTCCAGTCCCGATAAACTCATCTTT. This rearrangement joins TRDV2 to TRDJ1; TRDD3 agrees at 9 bases. Looked up from germline, CDR1 is GEAIGNYY and CDR2 is EKD. Trimming took 3 bases from V and 3 from J; bases not matched to a gene: 19. This CDR3 region has 19 residues.

Notes on this clone: The TCRdb protein comes from a much larger clone and disagrees with this DNA's translation at residue 10, likely due to a read error; the protein given here is derived from the DNA. V usage is TRDV2 and J usage is TRDJ1; D is undetermined. V was clipped by 0 bases and J by 2 bases, with 15 bases between them. The germline V gene encodes CDR1 GEAIGNYY and CDR2 EKD. The CDR3 runs 16 residues. In DNA form, the CDR3 reads TGTGCCTGTGACACCGTTAGCTACGGTAAGACCGATAAACTCATCTTT. Translated, it gives CACDTVSYGKTDKLIF.

The table lists this clone with a few counts. This DNA's translation differs at residue 8 from TCRdb's protein, which comes from a much larger clone; a read error is likely, and the protein shown is translated from the DNA. The V and J genes are TRDV2 and TRDJ1; 7 positions agree with TRDD3. Germline CDR1 and CDR2: GEAIGNYY and EKD. This CDR3 has 16 residues. After removal of 1 base from V and 3 bases from J, the junction contained 10 bases not matched to a gene. DNA for the CDR3: TGTGCCTGTGACACGCTGGGGGTTACCAGTCCCGATAAACTCATCTTT. Its protein is CACDTLGVTSPDKLIF.

V and J are TRDV2 and TRDJ1, with 8 bases that match TRDD3. CDR1 is GEAIGNYY, CDR2 EKD, per germline. The junction had 13 bases not matched to a gene; V was cut back by 0 bases and J by 2 bases. The CDR3 contains 18 residues. The CDR3 is CACDTDGDTPYGTDKLIF. As DNA, the CDR3 is TGTGCCTGTGACACCGATGGGGATACCCCCTATGGGACCGATAAACTCATCTTT.

In regard to this clone: A read error likely explains why the TCRdb protein, taken from a much larger clone, differs from this DNA's translation at residue 11; the protein shown is translated from the DNA. The chain couples TRDV2 to TRDJ1; D gene ambiguous. Per the germline V gene, CDR1 is GEAIGNYY and CDR2 is EKD. The V end lost 0 bases, the J end lost 11 bases, and 33 bases lay between the germline ends. CDR3 length: 19 amino acids. For the CDR3, the DNA is TGTGCCTGTGACACCGTTATGGATCAGCTGGCGTATAGAATCGGTAACCTCATCTTT. Its translation: CACDTVMDQLAYRIGNLIF.

Many counts were recorded for this clone. The protein TCRdb lists belongs to a much larger clone and differs from this DNA's translation at residue 6, which points to a read error; the protein shown is made from the DNA. The chain recombines TRDV2 with TRDJ1, with 8 bases identical to TRDD3. Per germline, CDR1 GEAIGNYY and CDR2 EKD. After removal of 0 bases from V and 0 bases from J, the junction contained 8 bases not matched to a gene. This CDR3 spans 17 amino acids. CDR3 DNA sequence: TGTGCCTGTGACACCTGGATGGGGGATTCGTACACCGATAAACTCATCTTT. It is translated as CACDTWMGDSYTDKLIF.

This clone was seen more than once but under ten times. The rearrangement links TRDV2 to TRDJ1, with 12 bases that match TRDD3. Germline lookup yields CDR1 GEAIGNYY and CDR2 EKD. This CDR3 contains 18 residues. Trimming at V came to 3 bases and at J to 1 base, leaving 11 bases not matched to a gene. In DNA form, the CDR3 reads TGTGCCTGTGACTCATTCCTGGGGGATACGCATTTCACCGATAAACTCATCTTT. This translates into CACDSFLGDTHFTDKLIF.

On this clone: With only one base between it and a far larger clone, this is likely a read error. Distinct nucleotide sequences in the sample also encode this CDR3. This chain uses TRDV1 with TRDJ1; 12 bases are shared with TRDD3. This CDR3 comprises 24 residues. With V trimmed by 3 bases and J by 0 bases, 26 bases remained unmatched. The V gene's germline CDR1 is TSWWSYY and CDR2 QGS. This CDR3 is CALGERLPIPSYWGIPKYTDKLIF. The CDR3 DNA is TGTGCTCTTGGGGAGCGGCTTCCTATCCCCTCCTACTGGGGGATACCAAAGTACACCGATAAACTCATCTTT.